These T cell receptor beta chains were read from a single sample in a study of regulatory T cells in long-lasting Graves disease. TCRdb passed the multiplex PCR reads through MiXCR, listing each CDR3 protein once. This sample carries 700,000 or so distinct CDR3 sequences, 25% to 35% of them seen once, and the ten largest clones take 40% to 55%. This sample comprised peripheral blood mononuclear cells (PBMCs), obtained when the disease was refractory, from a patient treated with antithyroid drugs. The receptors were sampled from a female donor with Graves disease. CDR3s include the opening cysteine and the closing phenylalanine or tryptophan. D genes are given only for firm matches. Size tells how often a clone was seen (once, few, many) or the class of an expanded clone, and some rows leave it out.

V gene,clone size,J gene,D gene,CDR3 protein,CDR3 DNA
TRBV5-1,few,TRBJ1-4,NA,CASSIGDRATEGEKLFF,TGCGCCAGCAGCATCGGAGACCGGGCCACCGAAGGGGAAAAACTGTTTTTT
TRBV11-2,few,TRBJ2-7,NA,CASSPPGAASFYEQYF,TGTGCCAGCAGCCCCCCCGGGGCGGCATCCTTTTACGAGCAGTACTTC
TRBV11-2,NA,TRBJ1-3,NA,CASSLERFAGNTIYF,TGTGCCAGCAGCTTAGAGCGGTTTGCTGGAAACACCATATATTTT
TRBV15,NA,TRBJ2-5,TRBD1,CATSRAGGRETQYF,TGTGCCACCAGCAGAGCAGGGGGCCGAGAGACCCAGTACTTC
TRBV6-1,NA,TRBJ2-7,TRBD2,CASSETSAHEQYF,TGTGCCAGCAGTGAAACTAGCGCCCACGAGCAGTACTTC
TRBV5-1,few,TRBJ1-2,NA,CASSPRQQAHYGYTF,TGCGCCAGCAGCCCCCGACAGCAAGCCCACTATGGCTACACCTTC
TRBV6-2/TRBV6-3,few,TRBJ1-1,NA,CASSYRGVNTEAFF,TGTGCCAGCAGTTACCGGGGAGTGAACACTGAAGCTTTCTTT
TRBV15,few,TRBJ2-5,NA,CATSRVDGGRGETQYF,TGTGCCACCAGCAGAGTGGACGGCGGGCGGGGAGAGACCCAGTACTTC
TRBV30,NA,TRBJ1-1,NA,CAWSLRGTEAFF,TGTGCCTGGAGTCTACGGGGGACTGAAGCTTTCTTT
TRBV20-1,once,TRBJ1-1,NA,CSASRETTEAFF,TGCAGTGCTAGCAGGGAGACCACTGAAGCTTTCTTT
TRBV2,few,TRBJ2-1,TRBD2,CASSSGGRSYNEQFF,TGTGCCAGCAGTAGCGGGGGGCGCTCCTACAATGAGCAGTTCTTC
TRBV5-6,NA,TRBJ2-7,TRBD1,CASSSRQGITYEQYF,TGTGCCAGCAGCTCACGACAGGGGATCACTTACGAGCAGTACTTC
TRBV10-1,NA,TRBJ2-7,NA,CASRGSGVDEQYF,TGCGCCAGCAGAGGGTCTGGCGTGGACGAGCAGTACTTC
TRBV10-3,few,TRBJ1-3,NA,CASSYADGTSGNTIYF,TGTGCCAGCAGTTACGCGGACGGAACCTCTGGAAACACCATATATTTT
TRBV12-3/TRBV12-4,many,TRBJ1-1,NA,CASSTGTGNGAFF,TGTGCCAGCAGTACCGGAACAGGGAATGGAGCTTTCTTT
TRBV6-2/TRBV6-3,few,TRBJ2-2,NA,CASSYSLQGNTGELFF,TGTGCCAGCAGTTACTCTTTACAGGGTAACACCGGGGAGCTGTTTTTT
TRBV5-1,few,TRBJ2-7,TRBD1,CASSSWGQGIEQYF,TGCGCCAGCAGCTCGTGGGGACAGGGGATCGAGCAGTACTTC
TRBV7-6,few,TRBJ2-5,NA,CASSLAGHQETQYF,TGTGCCAGCAGCTTAGCGGGACACCAAGAGACCCAGTACTTC
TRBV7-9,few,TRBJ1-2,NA,CASIDQGTPGKVDGYTF,TGTGCCAGCATCGACCAAGGTACCCCCGGGAAGGTTGATGGCTACACCTTC
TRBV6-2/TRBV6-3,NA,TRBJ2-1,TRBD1,CASSYSSRGYNEQFF,TGTGCCAGCAGTTACTCATCCAGGGGGTACAATGAGCAGTTCTTC
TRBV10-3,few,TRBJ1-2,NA,CAIRAGTQGVYGYTF,TGTGCCATCAGAGCCGGGACACAGGGAGTCTATGGCTACACCTTC
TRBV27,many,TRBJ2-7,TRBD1,CASSLTGWPSYEQYF,TGTGCCAGCAGTTTGACAGGGTGGCCCTCCTACGAGCAGTACTTC
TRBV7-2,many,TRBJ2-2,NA,CASSLVRDTGELFF,TGTGCCAGCAGCTTAGTAAGGGACACCGGGGAGCTGTTTTTT
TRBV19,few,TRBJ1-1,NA,CASRGPNLNTEAFF,TGTGCCAGTAGGGGACCGAACTTGAACACTGAAGCTTTCTTT
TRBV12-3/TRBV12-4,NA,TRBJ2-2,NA,CASKLGTGELFF,TGTGCCAGCAAATTGGGGACCGGGGAGCTGTTTTTT
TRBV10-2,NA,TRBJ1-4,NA,CASSDVDQVTRKLFF,TGCGCCAGCAGTGATGTGGACCAGGTTACGAGAAAACTGTTTTTT
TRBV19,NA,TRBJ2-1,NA,CASSIVGSFNEQFF,TGTGCCAGTAGTATCGTCGGGAGCTTCAATGAGCAGTTCTTC
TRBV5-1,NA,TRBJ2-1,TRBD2,CASSLPQRELSDEQFF,TGCGCCAGCAGCTTACCCCAGCGGGAGCTTTCGGATGAGCAGTTCTTC
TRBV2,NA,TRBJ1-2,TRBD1,CASSEQPGQVNYGYTF,TGTGCCAGCAGCGAGCAACCGGGACAGGTTAACTATGGCTACACCTTC
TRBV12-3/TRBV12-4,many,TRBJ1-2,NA,CASSLSGDNYGYTF,TGTGCCAGCAGTTTATCAGGGGACAACTATGGCTACACCTTC
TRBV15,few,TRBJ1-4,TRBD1,CATSSLPTGGGEKLFF,TGTGCCACCAGCAGCTTACCCACAGGGGGTGGAGAAAAACTGTTTTTT
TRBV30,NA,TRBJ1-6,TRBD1,CAWSTGASSYNSPLHF,TGTGCCTGGAGTACAGGGGCCAGCTCCTATAATTCACCCCTCCACTTT
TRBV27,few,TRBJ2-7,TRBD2,CASSLLAGVAGEQYF,TGTGCCAGCAGTTTATTAGCGGGAGTGGCGGGCGAGCAGTACTTC
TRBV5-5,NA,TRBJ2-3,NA,CASSLRDRITDTQYF,TGTGCCAGCAGCCTCCGGGACCGCATCACAGATACGCAGTATTTT
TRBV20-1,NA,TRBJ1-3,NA,CSARTDGNTIYF,TGCAGTGCCCGGACAGATGGAAACACCATATATTTT
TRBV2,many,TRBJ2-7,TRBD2,CASSQYPALAGGLVEQYF,TGTGCCAGCAGCCAATACCCGGCACTAGCGGGAGGGCTTGTCGAGCAGTACTTC
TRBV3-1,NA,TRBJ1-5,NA,CASSQAGRTDQPQHF,TGTGCCAGCAGCCAAGCTGGACGGACCGATCAGCCCCAGCATTTT
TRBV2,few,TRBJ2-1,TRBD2,CASRGTSGSYNEQFF,TGTGCCAGCAGGGGGACTAGCGGGTCCTACAATGAGCAGTTCTTC
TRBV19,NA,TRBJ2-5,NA,CATSELVTSGETQYF,TGTGCCACCTCCGAACTAGTTACCTCCGGAGAGACCCAGTACTTC
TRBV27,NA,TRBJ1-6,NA,CASSLQTRSNSPLHF,TGTGCCAGCAGCCTACAGACGAGGAGTAATTCACCCCTCCACTTT
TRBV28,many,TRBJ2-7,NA,CASSSSTGLYYYEQYF,TGTGCCAGCAGTTCTTCTACAGGCCTTTACTACTACGAGCAGTACTTC
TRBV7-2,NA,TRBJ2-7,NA,CASSRVKGLREQYF,TGTGCCAGCAGCCGAGTAAAGGGACTTCGCGAGCAGTACTTC
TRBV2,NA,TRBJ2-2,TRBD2,CASSERLAGTGELFF,TGTGCCAGCAGTGAGCGGCTAGCGGGCACCGGGGAGCTGTTTTTT
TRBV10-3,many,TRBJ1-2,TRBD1,CATTDRGTNYGYTF,TGTGCCACCACAGACAGGGGTACTAACTATGGCTACACCTTC
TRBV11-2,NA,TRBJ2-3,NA,CASSLLGGPTDTQYF,TGTGCCAGCAGCCTCCTTGGGGGGCCCACAGATACGCAGTATTTT
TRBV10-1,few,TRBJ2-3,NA,CASSDWDSASTDTQYF,TGCGCCAGCAGTGATTGGGACTCCGCTAGCACAGATACGCAGTATTTT